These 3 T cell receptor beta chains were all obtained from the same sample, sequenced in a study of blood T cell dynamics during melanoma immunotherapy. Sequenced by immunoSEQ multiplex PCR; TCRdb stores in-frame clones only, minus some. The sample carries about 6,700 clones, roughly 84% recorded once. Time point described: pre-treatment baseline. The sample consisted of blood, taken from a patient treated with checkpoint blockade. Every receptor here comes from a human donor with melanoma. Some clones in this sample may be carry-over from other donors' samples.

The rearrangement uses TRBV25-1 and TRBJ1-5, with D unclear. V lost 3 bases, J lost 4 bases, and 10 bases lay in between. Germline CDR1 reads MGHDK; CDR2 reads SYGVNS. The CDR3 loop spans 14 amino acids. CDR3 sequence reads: CASSDHCQNQPQHF. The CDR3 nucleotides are TGTGCCAGCAGTGACCATTGTCAAAATCAGCCCCAGCATTTT.

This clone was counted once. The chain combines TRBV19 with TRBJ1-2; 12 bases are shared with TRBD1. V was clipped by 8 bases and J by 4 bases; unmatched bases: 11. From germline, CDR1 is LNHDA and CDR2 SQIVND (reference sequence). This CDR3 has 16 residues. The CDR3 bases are TGTGCCAGTCGTAACCCGGGACAGGGGGCATCCTATGGCTACACCTTC. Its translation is CASRNPGQGASYGYTF.

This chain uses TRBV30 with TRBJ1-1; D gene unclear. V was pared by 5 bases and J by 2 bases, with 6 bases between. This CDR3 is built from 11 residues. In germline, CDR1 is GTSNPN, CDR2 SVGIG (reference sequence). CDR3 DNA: TGTGCCTGGGTCCTAAACACTGAAGCTTTCTTT. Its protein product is CAWVLNTEAFF.